The sequence of this T cell receptor (beta chain) was determined in a study of long-term antiretroviral therapy in people with HIV. The germline V gene encodes CDR1 MNHEY and CDR2 SMNVEV (reference sequence). CDR3 length: 15 amino acids. Trimming removed 4 bases from V and 3 bases from J, with 16 bases in between. An immunoSEQ assay, version v3.0, was performed at survey level. This table comes from immunoSEQ multiplex PCR, and its TCRdb copy is limited to in-frame clones, with some not included. The table has about 25,000 clones, around 90% seen once; the top ten hold 5.3%. Participants with HIV, all of them, were treated in the United States. Overall study findings and caveats: Comparison with controls showed narrower CDR3 length ranges in HIV repertoires. Transplant-donor-level diversity was not reached after ART, though diversity increased.

The sample holds one count of this clone. What it recognizes is unknown. The sample here was unsorted PBMCs, taken more than 4.4 years after starting antiretroviral therapy. The TCR sequence derives from a man younger than 40 with HIV. V and J are TRBV27 and TRBJ2-7; D is ambiguous. The CDR3 reads CASSSNPLGNYEQYF. The CDR3 DNA is TGTGCCAGCAGTTCCAACCCCCTTGGGAACTACGAGCAGTACTTC.